One and the same sample provided the 20 T cell receptor beta chains below, sequenced in a study of CD4 T cells in relation to SARS-CoV-2 and coronaviruses. CD4+ T cells from unexposed donors were obtained before the COVID-19 pandemic (2011-2018). Isolation of CD4+ T cells took place after about eleven days in culture. These receptors have no identified antigens. Using immunoSEQ multiplex PCR, the repertoire was profiled, and TCRdb retains in-frame clones only, with some absent. This table holds tens of thousands of clones, 60% to 75% found once. The sample comprised CD4+ T cells from PBMCs, cultured in vitro. These receptors originate from a human donor in good health.

The V call is TRBV4-2, the J call TRBJ1-1; perhaps TRBD1 as D (5 bases). The germline V and J ends were trimmed by 0 bases and 7 bases, with 9 bases remaining between them. From germline, CDR1 is LGHNA and CDR2 YNFKEQ. This CDR3 contains 13 residues. The CDR3 coding sequence is TGTGCCAGCAGCCAAGATTGGGGGGTTGAAGCTTTCTTT. Protein product: CASSQDWGVEAFF.

This chain uses TRBV7-9 with TRBJ1-3, with a weak D call TRBD1 (6 bases). Trimming shortened V by 4 bases and J by 2 bases, and 9 bases separated the two germline ends. The length of the CDR3 is 14 residues. Germline CDR1 reads SEHNR; CDR2 reads FQNEAQ (reference sequence). The CDR3 loop is CASSYGQTGNTIYF. The CDR3 nucleotides are TGTGCCAGCAGCTACGGACAGACTGGAAACACCATATATTTT. The full variable domain, rest sourced from reference TRBV7-9 and TRBJ1-3, is DTGVSQNPRHKITKRGQNVTFRCDPISEHNRLYWYRQTLGQGPEFLTYFQNEAQLEKSRLLSDRFSAERPKGSFSTLEIQRTEQGDSAMYLCASSYGQTGNTIYFGEGSWLTVV.

In nucleotides, the CDR3 is TGTGCCAGCAGCCATACGGACAGCCTCTCCTACAATGAGCAGTTCTTC. Protein sequence: CASSHTDSLSYNEQFF. The chain joins TRBV3-1 (or the pseudogene TRBV3-2) to TRBJ2-1; the D gene is possibly TRBD1 (6 bases). The V gene's germline CDR1 is LGHDT and CDR2 YNNKEL (reference sequence). The CDR3 has 16 amino acids. Trimming took 3 bases from V and 0 from J, leaving 12 bases between them.

A note on this clone: A junction end diverges from the germline sequence, so it may reflect a read error. This chain joins TRBV19 and TRBJ1-3; D gene uncertain. CDR3 length equals 10 residues. The germline gives CDR1 LNHDA, CDR2 SQIVND (reference sequence). CDR3 residues: CASSIRVPDF. The CDR3 DNA reads as TGTGCCAGTAGTATCCGGGTCCCGGATTTT.

The rearrangement uses TRBV4-2 and TRBJ2-7; perhaps TRBD2 as D (5 bases). This CDR3 is 16 amino acids long. Per the germline V gene, CDR1 is LGHNA and CDR2 is YNFKEQ. The ends were cut back, 1 base at V and 0 bases at J, with 13 bases in the middle. The CDR3 region is CASSQALGVGSYEQYF. CDR3 DNA: TGTGCCAGCAGCCAAGCCCTCGGGGTAGGCTCCTACGAGCAGTACTTC.

J is TRBJ1-5 and V is TRBV7-2; D gene uncertain. The germline V gene encodes CDR1 SGHTA and CDR2 FQGNSA. This CDR3 has 13 residues. The germline V and J ends were trimmed by 5 bases and 2 bases, with 7 bases remaining between them. CDR3 region: CASSHTGNQPQHF. The CDR3, as DNA: TGTGCCAGCAGCCACACGGGCAATCAGCCCCAGCATTTT.

V is TRBV6-5 and J is TRBJ2-7; possibly TRBD1 for D (6 bases). V was pared by 10 bases and J by 2 bases, with 18 bases between. The CDR3 has 14 amino acids. Looked up from germline, CDR1 is MNHEY and CDR2 is SVGAGI. The CDR3 region has the DNA TGTGCCACTTACCCGGGCACAGGGACCTACGAGCAGTACTTC. Its protein is CATYPGTGTYEQYF.

The chain has TRBV7-9 and TRBJ2-7, with 11 bases aligning to TRBD2. V lost 5 bases, J lost 0 bases, and 3 bases stayed unmatched. Germline loops: CDR1 SEHNR, CDR2 FQNEAQ (reference sequence). The CDR3 is 15 residues long. CDR3 protein: CASSKGLADSYEQYF. The CDR3 coding sequence is TGTGCCAGCAGCAAGGGACTAGCGGACTCCTACGAGCAGTACTTC.

In its sample, this clone was seen a few times. The chain has TRBV7-9 and TRBJ1-1; 7 nucleotides agree with TRBD1. V lost 5 bases to trimming and J lost 7 bases; unmatched junction nucleotides: 4. CDR1 and CDR2 from the germline V gene are SEHNR and FQNEAQ (reference sequence). This CDR3 comprises 12 residues. The CDR3 loop reads CASSIQGGEAFF. In nucleotides, the CDR3 is TGTGCCAGCAGCATCCAGGGGGGTGAAGCTTTCTTT.

V usage is TRBV4-3 and J usage is TRBJ2-2; 13 nucleotides align to TRBD2. This CDR3 comprises 16 residues. The germline gives CDR1 LGHNA, CDR2 YSLEER. J gave up 8 bases and V 0 bases, and 3 bases lay outside the gene matches. CDR3 in amino acids: CASSQDKGLAGGELFF. The CDR3 DNA reads TGCGCCAGCAGCCAAGATAAGGGACTAGCGGGAGGGGAGCTGTTTTTT.

The CDR3 DNA sequence: TGTGCCAGCAGTTTATCGATAGCGGGAGTCTATACGCAGTATTTT. Amino acids: CASSLSIAGVYTQYF. The genes are TRBV27 and TRBJ2-3, with 9 positions matching TRBD2. The CDR3 runs to 15 residues. The V and J ends lost 0 bases and 7 bases, in that order; junction bases with no gene match: 5. Germline values: CDR1 MNHEY, CDR2 SMNVEV (reference sequence).

The chain is built from TRBV5-1 and TRBJ2-5, with 9 bases fitting TRBD1. J lost 2 bases, V lost 4 bases, and 6 bases had no gene match. There are 15 residues in the CDR3. Germline-derived CDR1 and CDR2 are SGHRS and YFSETQ. The CDR3 sequence is CASSRTGAPQETQYF. CDR3 DNA: TGCGCCAGCAGCAGGACAGGGGCCCCACAAGAGACCCAGTACTTC. The complete variable domain, with remaining parts taken from reference TRBV5-1 and TRBJ2-5, reads KAGVTQTPRYLIKTRGQQVTLSCSPISGHRSVSWYQQTPGQGLQFLFEYFSETQRNKGNFPGRFSGRQFSNSRSEMNVSTLELGDSALYLCASSRTGAPQETQYFGPGTRLLVL.

This clone was counted between two and nine times. This chain links TRBV6-2 or TRBV6-3 with TRBJ2-7; D not resolved. Germline lookup yields CDR1 MNHEY and CDR2 SVGEGT. This CDR3 is built from 14 residues. The V end was cut by 0 bases, the J end by 6 bases, with 12 bases between. This chain's CDR3 is CASSYSSRPVEQYF. The CDR3 DNA reads TGTGCCAGCAGTTACTCGAGCCGACCGGTCGAGCAGTACTTC.

As DNA, the CDR3 is TGCGCCAGCAGCCACGAGTTACCCTACGAGCAGTACTTC. Translated, it gives CASSHELPYEQYF. The chain recombines TRBV4-3 with TRBJ2-7; D call uncertain. Germline lookup yields CDR1 LGHNA and CDR2 YSLEER. Trimming shortened V by 3 bases and J by 2 bases, and 8 bases separated the two germline ends. This CDR3 comprises 13 residues.

CDR3 loop: CASSLEIPDGRYTGELFF. The CDR3 bases are TGCGCCAGCAGCTTGGAAATCCCTGACGGAAGGTACACCGGGGAGCTGTTTTTT. V is TRBV5-1 and J is TRBJ2-2; no reliable D call. V was shortened by 0 bases and J by 3 bases, with 18 bases between the two germline ends. CDR1 and CDR2 (germline): SGHRS, YFSETQ. This CDR3 has 18 residues.

V and J are TRBV2 and TRBJ2-3, with D uncertain. Per germline, CDR1 SNHLY and CDR2 FYNNEI. The ends were cut back, 10 bases at V and 2 bases at J, with 13 bases in the middle. This CDR3 comprises 13 residues. The CDR3 reads CATQDGYTDTQYF. As DNA, the CDR3 is TGTGCCACTCAGGACGGATACACAGATACGCAGTATTTT. The variable domain in full, with the rest retrieved from reference TRBV2 and TRBJ2-3, is EPEVTQTPSHQVTQMGQEVILRCVPISNHLYFYWYRQILGQKVEFLVSFYNNEISEKSEIFDDQFSVERPDGSNFTLKIRSTKLEDSAMYFCATQDGYTDTQYFGPGTRLTVL.

This clone has just a few counts. The CDR3: CASSQGGLGGYLRVQYF. The CDR3 DNA is TGTGCCAGCAGCCAAGGGGGGCTGGGCGGATACTTACGAGTGCAGTACTTC. The chain combines TRBV14 with TRBJ2-7, with D maybe TRBD1 (6 bases). Germline CDR1 is SGHDN and CDR2 is FVKESK. CDR3 size: 17 residues. V lost 1 base to trimming and J lost 9 bases, with 25 bases between them.

The chain uses TRBV3-1 (or the pseudogene TRBV3-2) and TRBJ1-2; a weak D match, TRBD1 (5 bases). CDR1 is LGHDT, CDR2 YNNKEL, per germline (reference sequence). V dropped 1 base and J dropped 4 bases, with 13 bases sitting between them. CDR3 length equals 15 residues. As DNA, the CDR3 is TGTGCCAGCAGCCAAGGATCCCAGGGATTCTATGGCTACACCTTC. Protein product: CASSQGSQGFYGYTF.

The chain couples TRBV19 to TRBJ1-2; 11 nucleotides align to TRBD1. The germline CDR1 and CDR2 sequences are LNHDA and SQIVND (reference sequence). V trimming: 7 bases; J trimming: 6 bases; junction bases outside the gene matches: 7. The length of the CDR3 is 14 residues. The CDR3 region is CASTRDRGTDGYTF. As DNA, the CDR3 is TGTGCCAGTACTAGGGACAGGGGGACGGATGGCTACACCTTC.

The chain combines TRBV7-2 with TRBJ2-3; D perhaps matches TRBD1 (7 bases). CDR3 size: 14 residues. V was trimmed by 0 bases and J by 11 bases, leaving 15 bases between them. CDR1 SGHTA and CDR2 FQGNSA come from the germline V gene. The CDR3 DNA sequence: TGTGCCAGCAGCTTAGCCCAGGGGGACTTAAGGCAGTATTTT. It is translated as CASSLAQGDLRQYF.